This is a list of T cell receptor beta chains from one sample in a study of cytomegalovirus exposure and HLA in healthy donors. Some clones are missing from TCRdb's copy, which holds only in-frame ones; the method was immunoSEQ multiplex PCR. The sample lists 150,000 or so clones; about 68% were seen once. The sequenced sample was PBMCs. The receptors stem from a man aged 30 to 45 in good health and CMV-seronegative. The CDR3 runs from the conserved cysteine through the conserved F or W. Fields, in order: D gene, V gene, clone size, J gene, CDR3 protein, CDR3 DNA. The D gene is left open where the match is weak. Size tells how often a clone was seen (once, few, many) or the class of an expanded clone, and some rows leave it out.

D: TRBD2
V: TRBV19
size: -
J: TRBJ2-3
CDR3: CASTGTSGVPGTQYF
DNA: TGTGCCAGTACCGGGACTAGCGGGGTGCCCGGTACGCAGTATTTT

D: -
V: TRBV28
size: few
J: TRBJ1-2
CDR3: CASRIQGPGYGYTF
DNA: TGTGCCAGCCGTATACAGGGACCAGGATATGGCTACACCTTC

D: TRBD1
V: TRBV4-2
size: -
J: TRBJ1-2
CDR3: CASSQDRANYGYPF
DNA: TGTGCCAGCAGCCAGGACAGGGCTAACTATGGCTACCCCTTC

D: TRBD1
V: TRBV27
size: few
J: TRBJ2-7
CDR3: CASARGPTYEQYF
DNA: TGTGCCAGCGCGAGGGGGCCCACCTACGAGCAGTACTTC

D: -
V: TRBV11-1
size: -
J: TRBJ2-7
CDR3: CASSYPPVYEQYF
DNA: TGTGCCAGCAGCTACCCTCCGGTCTACGAGCAGTACTTC

D: -
V: TRBV27
size: -
J: TRBJ2-3
CDR3: CASRGGPDTQYF
DNA: TGTGCCAGCAGGGGGGGGCCCGATACGCAGTATTTT

D: -
V: TRBV28
size: -
J: TRBJ1-2
CDR3: CASSLLGGDYGYTF
DNA: TGTGCCAGCAGTTTATTAGGGGGGGACTATGGCTACACCTTC

D: -
V: TRBV6-5
size: few
J: TRBJ1-4
CDR3: CASSYQHATNEKLFF
DNA: TGTGCCAGCAGTTATCAACACGCAACTAATGAAAAACTGTTTTTT

D: -
V: TRBV7-9
size: -
J: TRBJ1-4
CDR3: CSSSFPGGKLFF
DNA: TGTTCCAGCAGCTTTCCGGGGGGAAAACTGTTTTTT

D: TRBD2
V: TRBV9
size: -
J: TRBJ2-3
CDR3: CASSVVAGGTDTQYF
DNA: TGTGCCAGCAGCGTAGTAGCGGGGGGCACAGATACGCAGTATTTT